This TCR beta chain derives from a study of CD8 T cells in ankylosing spondylitis. Findings of the study overall: CD8+ cells made up the disease-linked clones, which were relatively rare in peripheral blood. Several of the motif variants were reported before in synovial fluid and blood from reactive arthritis. For ankylosing spondylitis blood, a TCR beta motif of seven to nine highly homologous variants appeared characteristic.

TCRdb re-called the 5' RACE reads through MiXCR, storing one row per CDR3 protein. The sample carries 20,000 to 30,000 distinct CDR3 sequences, 2% to 3% recorded once. With 1 base clipped from V and 2 bases from J, the junction kept 7 bases outside the gene matches. The CDR3 is 16 amino acids. CDR1 and CDR2 (germline): SGDLS, YYNGEE. This clonotype showed up just a few times. Its antigen is not identified. The chain has TRBV9 and TRBJ2-7; 9 nucleotides line up with TRBD2. This receptor was identified in a female donor with ankylosing spondylitis or in good health (not recorded which). The sequencing sample was made of blood, either unsorted or a sorted T cell fraction (not recorded which). The CDR3 sequence: CASSVKRLAEPYEQYF. For the CDR3, the DNA is TGTGCCAGCAGCGTAAAAAGACTAGCGGAACCCTACGAGCAGTACTTC. Drawing the rest from reference TRBV9 and TRBJ2-7, the complete variable domain is DSGVTQTPKHLITATGQRVTLRCSPRSGDLSVYWYQQSLDQGLQFLIQYYNGEERAKGNILERFSAQQFPDLHSELNLSSLELGDSALYFCASSVKRLAEPYEQYFGPGTRLTVT.